This entry concerns a single T cell receptor (beta chain). This sample is part of a study of blood T cell repertoires in COVID-19. Study-level information: The study drew acute and convalescent COVID-19 samples from the United States, Italy and Spain. Sources were T cells, B-cell-depleted T cells, or PBMCs; the material itself was cDNA or gDNA.

The method was immunoSEQ multiplex PCR; TCRdb's version includes in-frame clones alone and lacks a portion of them. The sample consists of 270,000 or so clones, roughly 86% of them appearing once. What was sequenced was peripheral blood. The sequence derives from a woman in her thirties with COVID-19, enrolled during active disease.

CDR3 in amino acids: CASSDASSYNEQFF. CDR3 DNA sequence: TGTGCCAGCAGTGATGCGAGCTCCTACAATGAGCAGTTCTTC. The chain joins TRBV2 to TRBJ2-1; D not resolved. Trimming pared 3 bases from V and 0 bases from J, leaving 6 bases between. This CDR3 contains 14 residues. Germline assignment: CDR1 SNHLY and CDR2 FYNNEI.